Listed here are 14 T cell receptor beta chains from one sample, sequenced in a study of cytomegalovirus exposure and HLA in healthy donors. PCR used 60 Vbeta primers and 13 Jbeta primers. Assay: immunoSEQ multiplex PCR; the TCRdb copy retains only in-frame clones and omits some. The profile shows 99,000 or so clones, around 75% of them singletons. Sequenced input: PBMCs. The receptors here all came from a young man in good health and CMV-seropositive.

This clone occurred a few times. The chain joins TRBV6-1 to TRBJ2-1; D might be TRBD1 (5 bases). Germline assignment: CDR1 MNHNS and CDR2 SASEGT. This CDR3 is built from 14 residues. V was pared by 9 bases and J by 4 bases, with 16 bases between. The CDR3 region is CARARTPDYNEQFF. DNA of the CDR3: TGTGCCAGGGCTAGGACACCTGATTACAATGAGCAGTTCTTC.

J is TRBJ2-3 and V is TRBV9; TRBD2 agrees at 7 bases. The V segment lost 2 bases and the J segment 3 bases; nucleotides outside the gene matches: 3. CDR1 SGDLS and CDR2 YYNGEE come from the germline V gene. This CDR3 is 14 amino acids long. This CDR3 is CASSVRDYTDTQYF. CDR3 coding DNA: TGTGCCAGCAGCGTCCGGGACTATACAGATACGCAGTATTTT.

The rearrangement links TRBV6-1 to TRBJ1-1, with D uncertain. There are 14 residues in the CDR3. V was cut by 4 bases and J by 6 bases, with 15 bases left in between. In germline, CDR1 is MNHNS, CDR2 SASEGT. The DNA of the CDR3 is TGTGCCAGCAGTGTTACCCTATGGGAGTCTGAAGCTTTCTTT. Its translation is CASSVTLWESEAFF.

The chain joins TRBV7-9 to TRBJ2-5; D call uncertain. The CDR3 has 10 residues. CDR1 SEHNR and CDR2 FQNEAQ come from the germline V gene (reference sequence). Trimming stripped 11 bases from V and 7 bases from J, with 11 bases between. The CDR3 sequence: CALGSGTQYF. In nucleotides, the CDR3 is TGTGCCCTCGGGTCGGGGACCCAGTACTTC. Complete variable domain (other parts from reference TRBV7-9 and TRBJ2-5): DTGVSQNPRHKITKRGQNVTFRCDPISEHNRLYWYRQTLGQGPEFLTYFQNEAQLEKSRLLSDRFSAERPKGSFSTLEIQRTEQGDSAMYLCALGSGTQYFGPGTRLLVL.

In its sample, this clone was seen once. The V call is TRBV30, the J call TRBJ1-1; the D is unclear. This CDR3 has 11 amino acids. Germline lookup yields CDR1 GTSNPN and CDR2 SVGIG (reference sequence). Trimming shortened V by 0 bases and J by 6 bases, and 5 bases separated the two germline ends. In DNA form, the CDR3 reads TGTGCCTGGAGTGTTATGTCTGAAGCTTTCTTT. It codes for CAWSVMSEAFF.

This chain's CDR3 is CAWKRGRETQYF. CDR3 DNA: TGTGCCTGGAAGCGGGGGAGGGAGACCCAGTACTTC. V is TRBV30 and J is TRBJ2-5; the match to TRBD2 covers 8 bases. CDR1 and CDR2 (germline): GTSNPN, SVGIG (reference sequence). V shed 4 bases, J shed 5 bases, and the junction held 3 bases outside the gene matches. This CDR3 is 12 amino acids long.

This sequence joins TRBV5-1 and TRBJ1-1, with 7 bases matching TRBD1. CDR1 and CDR2 (germline): SGHRS, YFSETQ. The CDR3 runs 14 residues. V was clipped by 4 bases and J by 1 base; unmatched bases: 4. This CDR3 is CASSRGQPNTEAFF. CDR3 bases: TGCGCCAGCAGCCGGGGACAGCCGAACACTGAAGCTTTCTTT.

Only one count was recorded for this clone. The CDR3, as DNA: TGTGCCAGCAGTTCGAAGGGGGCCTCGCAGTACTTC. It translates to CASSSKGASQYF. V and J are TRBV27 and TRBJ2-7; 7 nucleotides agree with TRBD1. Per the germline V gene, CDR1 is MNHEY and CDR2 is SMNVEV (reference sequence). The CDR3 contains 12 residues. Trimming at V came to 4 bases and at J to 9 bases, leaving 6 bases not matched to a gene.

The chain uses TRBV5-1 and TRBJ2-7; TRBD1 matches 7 bases. After removal of 4 bases from V and 2 bases from J, the junction contained 12 bases not matched to a gene. The CDR3 has 16 amino acids. Germline V lookup: CDR1 SGHRS, CDR2 YFSETQ. The CDR3 reads CASSVLWDSPTYEQYF. The DNA of the CDR3 is TGCGCCAGCAGCGTATTATGGGACAGCCCAACCTACGAGCAGTACTTC.

Note on this clone: An end of the junction does not agree with germline; a read error may underlie this. CDR3 bases: TGCGCCAGCACCGCCCTAGCGGGGGGGAATGGGCAGTTCTTC. Protein product: CASTALAGGNGQFF. This chain joins TRBV10-2 and TRBJ2-1; 12 positions match TRBD2. The CDR3 loop spans 14 amino acids. CDR1 and CDR2 (germline): WSHSY, SAAADI.

The chain links TRBV5-1 to TRBJ2-3; TRBD2 matches 10 bases. Germline V gene lookup returns CDR1 SGHRS and CDR2 YFSETQ. With V trimmed by 7 bases and J by 3 bases, 11 bases remained unmatched. This CDR3 comprises 16 residues. The CDR3 sequence is CASRLGTSGETDTQYF. The DNA of the CDR3 is TGCGCCAGCCGGCTTGGAACTAGCGGGGAGACAGATACGCAGTATTTT.

V usage is TRBV5-4 and J usage is TRBJ1-3; no definite D call. This CDR3 comprises 13 residues. Germline CDR1 reads SGHNT; CDR2 reads YYREEE (reference sequence). The germline V and J ends were trimmed by 4 bases and 8 bases, with 13 bases remaining between them. DNA of the CDR3: TGTGCCAGCAGCCCCGGGGTTCTAGACACCATATATTTT. This gives the protein CASSPGVLDTIYF.

The J gene is TRBJ2-5, the V gene TRBV5-1; 7 nucleotides agree with TRBD1. V shed 0 bases and J 3 bases; nucleotides not matched to a gene: 5. The CDR3 is 15 amino acids. CDR1 and CDR2 from the germline V gene are SGHRS and YFSETQ. CDR3: CASSLVKTGEETQYF. The CDR3 DNA is TGCGCCAGCAGCTTGGTAAAAACAGGGGAAGAGACCCAGTACTTC.

This chain links TRBV30 with TRBJ1-5, with TRBD1 as a possible D gene (6 bases). The V end was cut by 3 bases, the J end by 2 bases, with 14 bases between. The CDR3 extends over 15 amino acids. CDR1 is GTSNPN and CDR2 is SVGIG in the germline V gene (reference sequence). The CDR3 spells CAWSPRGGGNQPQHF. CDR3 nucleotides: TGTGCCTGGAGCCCTCGGGGGGGCGGCAATCAGCCCCAGCATTTT. The variable domain in full, with the rest retrieved from reference TRBV30 and TRBJ1-5, is SQTIHQWPATLVQPVGSPLSLECTVEGTSNPNLYWYRQAAGRGLQLLFYSVGIGQISSEVPQNLSASRPQDRQFILSSKKLLLSDSGFYLCAWSPRGGGNQPQHFGDGTRLSIL.